One sample yielded the 8 T cell receptor beta chains listed below, sequenced in a study of identical twins. TCRdb recomputed calls from the 5' RACE reads with MiXCR, one row per CDR3 protein. Among around 250,000 distinct CDR3 sequences listed, about 13% were seen once. The same data also contributed to another study, on yellow fever vaccine responses in identical twins.

Sample: memory (CD45RO+) T cells sorted from blood. Source of these receptors: a woman aged 18 to 35 in good health.

This clonotype was found many times. V and J are TRBV20-1 and TRBJ2-1; 12 bases fit TRBD2. Looked up from germline, CDR1 is DFQATT and CDR2 is SNEGSKA (reference sequence). The CDR3 contains 16 residues. V lost 2 bases, J lost 7 bases, and 9 bases stayed unmatched. CDR3 in DNA: TGCAGTGCTAGACCCACTAGCGGGGGGCCGATGAATGAGCAGTTCTTC. Its protein product is CSARPTSGGPMNEQFF.

The chain is built from TRBV10-2 and TRBJ2-1, with D tentatively TRBD1 or TRBD2 (5 bases each). CDR3 length equals 15 residues. The germline gives CDR1 WSHSY, CDR2 SAAADI. With 10 bases removed from V and 0 bases from J, the gap between germline ends came to 16 bases. The chain's CDR3 is CAIRQLANSYNEQFF. The CDR3 nucleotides are TGCGCCATCAGACAGTTAGCGAACTCCTACAATGAGCAGTTCTTC.

The rearrangement joins TRBV20-1 to TRBJ2-5, with 8 bases lining up with TRBD2. This CDR3 is 18 amino acids long. Germline CDR1 DFQATT, CDR2 SNEGSKA (reference sequence). J gave up 1 base and V 2 bases, and 15 bases lay outside the gene matches. CDR3 residues: CSARSLTRTSRAQETQYF. The CDR3 region has the DNA TGCAGTGCTAGAAGTCTAACGCGGACTAGCAGGGCCCAAGAGACCCAGTACTTC.

In its sample, this clonotype was seen a few times. The J gene is TRBJ2-2, the V gene TRBV7-3; 7 nucleotides match TRBD1. The CDR3 is 16 amino acids. Per germline, CDR1 SGHTA and CDR2 FQGTGA. Trimming cost V 5 bases and J 3 bases; bases outside gene matches: 9. DNA of the CDR3: TGTGCCAGCAGCCAAACGGGACAGTCGGACACCGGGGAGCTGTTTTTT. Encoded protein: CASSQTGQSDTGELFF.

V usage is TRBV10-3 and J usage is TRBJ2-1, with 7 bases fitting TRBD1. Unmatched junction bases numbered 7, after V lost 3 bases and J lost 8 bases. The germline V gene encodes CDR1 ENHRY and CDR2 SYGVKD. CDR3 length: 14 residues. The CDR3 DNA reads as TGTGCCATCAGTGATCAACAGGGGCCCCATGAGCAGTTCTTC. Translation gives CAISDQQGPHEQFF.

This chain joins TRBV18 and TRBJ2-1, with D tentatively TRBD1 or TRBD2 (5 bases each). Trimming cost V 4 bases and J 0 bases, with 13 bases left between them. The length of the CDR3 is 16 residues. Looked up from germline, CDR1 is KGHSH and CDR2 is LQKENI. The CDR3 bases are TGTGCCAGCTCACAGGAAGGGGAGCCCTCCTACAATGAGCAGTTCTTC. Translated: CASSQEGEPSYNEQFF.

This chain uses TRBV18 with TRBJ2-3; D gene ambiguous. The germline V gene has CDR1 KGHSH and CDR2 LQKENI. V was shortened by 6 bases and J by 5 bases, with 12 bases between the two germline ends. This CDR3 is 13 amino acids long. CDR3 protein: CASSPNLGDTQYF. The CDR3 DNA follows: TGTGCCAGCTCTCCTAACCTTGGAGATACGCAGTATTTT.

This clonotype was counted a few times. J is TRBJ1-2 and V is TRBV3-1, with a possible D match to TRBD1 (5 bases). Germline V gene sequence: CDR1 LGHDT, CDR2 YNNKEL (reference sequence). The CDR3 covers 15 residues. Deletions cut 3 bases from V and 4 bases from J, with 15 bases between. CDR3 sequence reads: CASSQGEAKAYGYTF. The CDR3 bases are TGTGCCAGCAGCCAGGGGGAGGCTAAAGCCTATGGCTACACCTTC.